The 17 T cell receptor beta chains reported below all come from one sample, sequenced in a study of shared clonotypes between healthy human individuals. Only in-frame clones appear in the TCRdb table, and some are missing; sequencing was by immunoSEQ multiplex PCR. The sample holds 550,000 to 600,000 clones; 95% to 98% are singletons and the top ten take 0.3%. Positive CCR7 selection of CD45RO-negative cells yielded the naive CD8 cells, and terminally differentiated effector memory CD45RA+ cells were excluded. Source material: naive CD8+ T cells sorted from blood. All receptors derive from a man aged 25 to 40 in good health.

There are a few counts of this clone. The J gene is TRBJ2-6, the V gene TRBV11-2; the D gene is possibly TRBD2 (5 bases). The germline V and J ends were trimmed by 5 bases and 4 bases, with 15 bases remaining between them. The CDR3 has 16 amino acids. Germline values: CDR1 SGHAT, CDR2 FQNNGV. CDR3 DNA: TGTGCCAGCAGCCATATCCGGGGAACGGGGGCCAACGTCCTGACTTTC. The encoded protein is CASSHIRGTGANVLTF.

The CDR3 loop is CASGRESISNTGELFF. CDR3 in DNA: TGTGCCAGCGGTAGGGAGTCCATCTCGAACACCGGGGAGCTGTTTTTT. This chain links TRBV9 with TRBJ2-2; D may be TRBD2 (5 bases). Trimming pared 7 bases from V and 0 bases from J, leaving 16 bases between. The germline CDR1 and CDR2 sequences are SGDLS and YYNGEE. The CDR3 is 16 amino acids.

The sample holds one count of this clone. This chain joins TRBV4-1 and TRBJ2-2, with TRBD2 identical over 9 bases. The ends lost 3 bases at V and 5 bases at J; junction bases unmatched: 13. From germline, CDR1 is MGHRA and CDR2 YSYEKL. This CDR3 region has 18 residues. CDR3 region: CASSQTSGAWAGTGELFF. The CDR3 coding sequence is TGCGCCAGCAGCCAGACTAGCGGAGCCTGGGCAGGAACCGGGGAGCTGTTTTTT.

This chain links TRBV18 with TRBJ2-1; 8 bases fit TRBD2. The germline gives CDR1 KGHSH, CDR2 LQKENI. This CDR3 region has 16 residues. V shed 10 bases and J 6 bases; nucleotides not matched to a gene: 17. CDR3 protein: CATPPGGGRPPNEQFF. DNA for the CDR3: TGTGCCACCCCGCCCGGGGGCGGGAGGCCGCCCAATGAGCAGTTCTTC.

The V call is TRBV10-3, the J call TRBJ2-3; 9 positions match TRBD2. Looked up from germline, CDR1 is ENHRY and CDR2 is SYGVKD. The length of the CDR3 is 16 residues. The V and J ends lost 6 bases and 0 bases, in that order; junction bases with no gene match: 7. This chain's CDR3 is CAIRTGLAGSTDTQYF. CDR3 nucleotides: TGTGCCATCAGGACCGGGCTAGCGGGAAGCACAGATACGCAGTATTTT.

Here the CDR3 DNA reads TGCAGCGTTGAAGAGGGAGAGCTCTACGAGCAGTACTTC. Translated: CSVEEGELYEQYF. The J gene is TRBJ2-7, the V gene TRBV29-1; tentative D call: TRBD2 (5 bases). The V gene lost 0 bases and the J gene lost 3 bases, with 9 bases spanning the gap. There are 13 residues in the CDR3. Germline V gives CDR1 SQVTM, CDR2 ANQGSEA.

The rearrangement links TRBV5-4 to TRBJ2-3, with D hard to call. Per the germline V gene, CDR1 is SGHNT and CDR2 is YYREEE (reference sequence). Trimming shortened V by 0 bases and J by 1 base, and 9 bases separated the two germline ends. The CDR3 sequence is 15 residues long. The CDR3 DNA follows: TGTGCCAGCAGCTTGGCCTCCCTAGGCACAGATACGCAGTATTTT. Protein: CASSLASLGTDTQYF.

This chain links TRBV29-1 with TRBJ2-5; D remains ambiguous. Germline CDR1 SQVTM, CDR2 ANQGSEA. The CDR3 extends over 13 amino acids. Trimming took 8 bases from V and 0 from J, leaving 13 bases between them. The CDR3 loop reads CSLTPEHQETQYF. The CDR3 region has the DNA TGCAGCTTAACCCCGGAACACCAAGAGACCCAGTACTTC.

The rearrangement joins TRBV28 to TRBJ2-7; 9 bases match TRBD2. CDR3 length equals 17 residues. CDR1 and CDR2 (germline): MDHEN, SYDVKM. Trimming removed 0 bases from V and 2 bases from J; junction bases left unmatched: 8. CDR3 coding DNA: TGTGCCAGCAGTTTATGGGCTAGCGGGACCACAACCTACGAGCAGTACTTC. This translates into CASSLWASGTTTYEQYF.

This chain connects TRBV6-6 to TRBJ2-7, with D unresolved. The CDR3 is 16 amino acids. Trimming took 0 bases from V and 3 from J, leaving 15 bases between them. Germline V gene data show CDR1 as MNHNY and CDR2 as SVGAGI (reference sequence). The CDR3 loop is CASSYSNGGMGYEQYF. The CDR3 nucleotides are TGTGCCAGCAGTTACTCGAACGGCGGAATGGGCTACGAGCAGTACTTC.

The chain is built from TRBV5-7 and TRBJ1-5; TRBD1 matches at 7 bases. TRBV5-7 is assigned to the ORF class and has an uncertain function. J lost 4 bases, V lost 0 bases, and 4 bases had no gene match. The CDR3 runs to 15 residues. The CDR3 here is CASSLARGGNQPQHF. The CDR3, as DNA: TGTGCCAGCAGCTTGGCCAGGGGGGGAAATCAGCCCCAGCATTTT.

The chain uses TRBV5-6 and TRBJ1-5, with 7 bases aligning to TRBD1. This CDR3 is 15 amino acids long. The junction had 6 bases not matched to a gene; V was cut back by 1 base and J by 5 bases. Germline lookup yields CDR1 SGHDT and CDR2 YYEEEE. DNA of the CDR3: TGTGCCAGCAGCTTGACAGGGGTTGCGCATCAGCCCCAGCATTTT. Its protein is CASSLTGVAHQPQHF.

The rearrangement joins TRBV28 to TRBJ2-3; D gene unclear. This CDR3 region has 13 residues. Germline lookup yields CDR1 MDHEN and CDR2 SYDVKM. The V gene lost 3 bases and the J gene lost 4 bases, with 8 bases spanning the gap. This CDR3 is CASSFRSADTQYF. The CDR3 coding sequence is TGTGCCAGCAGTTTTAGGTCTGCAGATACGCAGTATTTT.

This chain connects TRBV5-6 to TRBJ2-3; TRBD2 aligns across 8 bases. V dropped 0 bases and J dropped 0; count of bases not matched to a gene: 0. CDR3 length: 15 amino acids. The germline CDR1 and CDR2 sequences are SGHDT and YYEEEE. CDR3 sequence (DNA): TGTGCCAGCAGCTTGGCTAGCGGGAGCACAGATACGCAGTATTTT. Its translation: CASSLASGSTDTQYF.

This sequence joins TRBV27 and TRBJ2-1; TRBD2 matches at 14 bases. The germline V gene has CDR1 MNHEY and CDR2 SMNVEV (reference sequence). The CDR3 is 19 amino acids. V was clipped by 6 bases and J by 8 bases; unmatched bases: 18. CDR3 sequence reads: CASRMKWRLAGGTVDEQFF. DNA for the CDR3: TGTGCCAGCAGGATGAAGTGGAGACTAGCGGGAGGGACGGTGGATGAGCAGTTCTTC.

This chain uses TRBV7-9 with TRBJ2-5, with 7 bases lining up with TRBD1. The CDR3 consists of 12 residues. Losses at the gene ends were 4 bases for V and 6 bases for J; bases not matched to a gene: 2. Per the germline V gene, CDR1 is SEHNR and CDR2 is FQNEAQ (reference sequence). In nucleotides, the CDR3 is TGTGCCAGCAGCTCGGACAGGAAGACCCAGTACTTC. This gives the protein CASSSDRKTQYF.

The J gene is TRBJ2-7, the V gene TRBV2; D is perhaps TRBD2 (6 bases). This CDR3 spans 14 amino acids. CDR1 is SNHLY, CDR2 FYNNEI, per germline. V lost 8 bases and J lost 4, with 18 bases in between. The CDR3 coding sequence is TGTGCCAGCGCTCGGGAGCTGCAGCGATACGAGCAGTACTTC. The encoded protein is CASARELQRYEQYF.